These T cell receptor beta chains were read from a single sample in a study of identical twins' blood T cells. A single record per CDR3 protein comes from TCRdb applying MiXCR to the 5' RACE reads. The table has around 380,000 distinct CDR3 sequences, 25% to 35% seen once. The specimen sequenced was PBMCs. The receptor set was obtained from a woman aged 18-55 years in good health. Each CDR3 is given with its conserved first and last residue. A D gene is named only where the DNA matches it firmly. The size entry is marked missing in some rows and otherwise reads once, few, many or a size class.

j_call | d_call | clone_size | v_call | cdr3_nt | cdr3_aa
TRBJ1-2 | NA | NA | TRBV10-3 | TGTGCCATCAGTGAGTCGGGTAACTATGGCTACACCTTC | CAISESGNYGYTF
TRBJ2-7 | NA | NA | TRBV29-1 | TGCAGCGTAACGACAGCGCCGTCCTACGAGCAGTACTTC | CSVTTAPSYEQYF
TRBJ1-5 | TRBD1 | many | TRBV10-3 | TGTGCCATCAGTGAGGTCAGGACAGGGGGCAAGCCCCAGCATTTT | CAISEVRTGGKPQHF
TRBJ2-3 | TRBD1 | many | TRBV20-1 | TGCAGTGCTAGAGACCCGACAGGGGGCACAGATACGCAGTATTTT | CSARDPTGGTDTQYF
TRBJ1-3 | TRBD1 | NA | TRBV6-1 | TGTGCCAGCAACGCTCTGCAGGGGGCGGTTGGAAACACCATATATTTT | CASNALQGAVGNTIYF
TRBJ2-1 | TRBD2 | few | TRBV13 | TGTGCCAGCAGCCCAGATGGGGCTAGCGGCCTCAATGAGCAGTTCTTC | CASSPDGASGLNEQFF
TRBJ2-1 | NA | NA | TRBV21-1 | TGTGCCAGCAGCAAATCAGCGGACCCCCAGAGCTCCTACAATGAGCAGTTCTTC | CASSKSADPQSSYNEQFF
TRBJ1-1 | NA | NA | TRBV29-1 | TGCAGCGTCAACCGGGACATCGACACTGAAGCTTTCTTT | CSVNRDIDTEAFF
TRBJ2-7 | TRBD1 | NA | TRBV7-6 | TGTGCCAGCAGCTCCACAGGGGACGACGAGCAGTACTTC | CASSSTGDDEQYF
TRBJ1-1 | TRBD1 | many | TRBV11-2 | TGTGCCAGCAGCTACCGACAGGGAGAACCCAACACTGAAGCTTTCTTT | CASSYRQGEPNTEAFF
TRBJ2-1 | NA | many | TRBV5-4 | TGTGCCAGCAGCTTGGACTACAATGAGCAGTTCTTC | CASSLDYNEQFF
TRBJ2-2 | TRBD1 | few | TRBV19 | TGTGCCAGTAAGGGGACAGGGTGGTTTACGGGCACCGGGGAGCTGTTTTTT | CASKGTGWFTGTGELFF
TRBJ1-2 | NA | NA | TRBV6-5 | TGTGCCAGCAGTTATGACCCCCGAAGTGGCTATGGCTACACCTTC | CASSYDPRSGYGYTF
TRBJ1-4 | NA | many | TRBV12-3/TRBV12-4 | TGTGCCAGCAGCTCCGGAACAGGAGTGAATGAAAAACTGTTTTTT | CASSSGTGVNEKLFF
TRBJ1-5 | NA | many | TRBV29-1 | TGCAGCGTTGACTTTCGGGATAGCAATCAGCCCCAGCATTTT | CSVDFRDSNQPQHF
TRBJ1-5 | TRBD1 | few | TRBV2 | TGTGCCAGCAGTCTTGACAGGGGTAGTCAGCCCCAGCATTTT | CASSLDRGSQPQHF
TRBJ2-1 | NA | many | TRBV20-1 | TGCAGTGCTAGGGAAGCAAACCCCTACAATGAGCAGTTCTTC | CSAREANPYNEQFF
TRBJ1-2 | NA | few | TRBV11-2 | TGTGCCAGCAGCTTAGGGGAAGAGAGGAGCTACACCTTC | CASSLGEERSYTF
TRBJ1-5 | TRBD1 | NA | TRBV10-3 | TGTGCCATCAGCGCCGGACAGGGCCCTAGCAATCAGCCCCAGCATTTT | CAISAGQGPSNQPQHF
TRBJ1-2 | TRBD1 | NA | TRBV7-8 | TGTGCCAGCAGCTCATCATTACAGGGGGACTATGGCTACACCTTC | CASSSSLQGDYGYTF
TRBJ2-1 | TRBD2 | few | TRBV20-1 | TGCAGTGCTAGAGATCCGACTAGCGGGAAGTACAATGAGCAGTTCTTC | CSARDPTSGKYNEQFF
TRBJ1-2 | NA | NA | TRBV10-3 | TGTGCCGTCAGTCCCGGGACACGGGACGTTTATGGCTACACCTTC | CAVSPGTRDVYGYTF
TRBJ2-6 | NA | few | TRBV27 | TGTGCCAGCAGCCCTGGTGGGGCCAACGTCCTGACTTTC | CASSPGGANVLTF
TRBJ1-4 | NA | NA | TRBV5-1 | TGCGCCAGCAGCTCAGAAGGGACCGATGAAAAACTGTTTTTT | CASSSEGTDEKLFF
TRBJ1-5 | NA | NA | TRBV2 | TGTGCCAGCCGGACAATAATAAATCAGCCCCAGCATTTT | CASRTIINQPQHF
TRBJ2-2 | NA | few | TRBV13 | TGTGCCAGCAGCCTCCGAGACAGGATAACCGGGGAGCTGTTTTTT | CASSLRDRITGELFF
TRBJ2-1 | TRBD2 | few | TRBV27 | TGTGCCAGCAGTTTCCCGTCGGGACTAGCGAACAATGAGCAGTTCTTC | CASSFPSGLANNEQFF
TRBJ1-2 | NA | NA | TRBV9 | TGTGCCAGCAGCGTAGAGAGGGGGGATGTACGTGGCTACACCTTC | CASSVERGDVRGYTF
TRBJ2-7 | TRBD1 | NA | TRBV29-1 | TGCAGCGTTGATTCCGGTACAGGGGGCTCCGGGGAGTACTTC | CSVDSGTGGSGEYF